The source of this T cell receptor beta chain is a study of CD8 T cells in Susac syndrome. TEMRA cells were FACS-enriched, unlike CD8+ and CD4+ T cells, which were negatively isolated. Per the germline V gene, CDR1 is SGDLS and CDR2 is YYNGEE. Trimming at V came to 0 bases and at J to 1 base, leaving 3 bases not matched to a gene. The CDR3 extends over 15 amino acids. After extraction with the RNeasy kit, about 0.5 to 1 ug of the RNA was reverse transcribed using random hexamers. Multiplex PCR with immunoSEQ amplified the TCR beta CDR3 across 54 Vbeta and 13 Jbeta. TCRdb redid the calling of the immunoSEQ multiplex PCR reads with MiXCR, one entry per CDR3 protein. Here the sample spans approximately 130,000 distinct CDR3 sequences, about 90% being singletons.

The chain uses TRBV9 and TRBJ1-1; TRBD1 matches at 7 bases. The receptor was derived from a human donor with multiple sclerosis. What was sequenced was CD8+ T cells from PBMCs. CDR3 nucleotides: TGTGCCAGCAGCGTAGATCCAGGGGGGAACACTGAAGCTTTCTTT. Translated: CASSVDPGGNTEAFF.